The source of this T cell receptor (beta chain) is a study of T cells in localized non-small cell lung cancer. Study-wide findings and caveats: The study sequenced only one region of the tumor. As a result, intratumor heterogeneity could not be excluded and remains possible. With higher T cell density in blood came longer overall survival.

Sequencing used immunoSEQ multiplex PCR; TCRdb keeps in-frame clones, though not all of them. The data show around 54,000 clones, roughly 85% seen once. The V gene lost 5 bases and the J gene lost 13 bases, with 9 bases spanning the gap. There are 10 residues in the CDR3. Germline V gene data show CDR1 as MNHNS and CDR2 as SASEGT. As concerns this clone: Antigen: not known.

Sample: peripheral blood, taken before any cancer treatment. This chain joins TRBV6-1 and TRBJ2-1; D is perhaps TRBD1 or TRBD2 (5 bases each). The receptor was derived from a male donor aged 60 or over with stage III squamous cell lung carcinoma. DNA for the CDR3: TGTGCCAGCAGTTGGGGACGTCAGTTCTTC. It codes for CASSWGRQFF.